This T cell receptor (beta chain) stems from a study of regulatory T cells in long-lasting Graves disease. In the study overall: Freshly diagnosed Graves' patients had used antithyroid drugs for under 3 months.

iRepertoire HTBI primers and Arm-PCR of CDR3 regions built TCR beta libraries. Authors' methods: Among the samples, around 60 TRBV and some 15 TRBJ segments were identified. TCRdb reprocessed the multiplex PCR reads with MiXCR, giving one entry per CDR3 protein. TCRdb's processing, not the authors' own work, is the source of the V and J calls. The data hold about 540,000 distinct CDR3 sequences, with around an eighth observed a single time. Findings and limits, study-wide: Persistent Graves' patients showed less TCR diversity than newly diagnosed ones.

The time point denotes: newly diagnosed GD, antithyroid drugs for less than 3 months. Generation of the TCR library employed RNA extracted from PBMCs. This CDR3 region has 15 residues. V was pared by 5 bases and J by 3 bases, with 16 bases between. This clonotype appeared many times. Its antigen is not identified. These data also formed part of another study, on T cells in Graves' hyperthyroidism and ophthalmopathy. According to that study: It was a median around 6 months before onset that the model predicted ophthalmopathy.

The V gene is TRBV12-3 or TRBV12-4, the J gene TRBJ1-2; no reliable D call. The receptor's source is a man aged 30 to 39 with Graves disease. This material consisted of peripheral blood mononuclear cells (PBMCs), taken at new diagnosis, from a patient treated with antithyroid drugs. CDR3 bases: TGTGCCAGCAGTCCCCGGTTGGGGATCGACTATGGCTACACCTTC. Encoded protein: CASSPRLGIDYGYTF.